These 4 T cell receptor beta chains were sequenced from one sample in a study of technical replicates of blood from several donors. The data were produced by immunoSEQ multiplex PCR, yet TCRdb's version contains in-frame clones alone and is incomplete. The table includes some 94,000 clones, approximately 94% detected once. Specimen: T cells isolated from PBMCs. These receptors all stem from a human donor in good health.

The CDR3 nucleotides are TGTGCCAGCAGCGCCCTAGGAGAAGAGCAGTTCTTC. Its protein is CASSALGEEQFF. The chain carries TRBV9 and TRBJ2-1; D is ambiguous. The CDR3 runs to 12 residues. CDR1 SGDLS and CDR2 YYNGEE come from the germline V gene. V was pared by 3 bases and J by 10 bases, with 11 bases between.

The J gene is TRBJ1-2, the V gene TRBV28, with D uncertain. CDR3 length: 13 amino acids. Trimming removed 5 bases from V and 7 bases from J, with 14 bases in between. CDR1 MDHEN and CDR2 SYDVKM come from the germline V gene. The CDR3: CASSTAINGGYTF. The CDR3 DNA follows: TGTGCCAGCAGTACAGCTATCAACGGTGGCTACACCTTC.

The V call is TRBV5-6, the J call TRBJ1-4; no definite D call. This CDR3 has 13 amino acids. The germline CDR1 and CDR2 sequences are SGHDT and YYEEEE. Trimming shortened V by 4 bases and J by 8 bases, and 12 bases separated the two germline ends. CDR3 sequence reads: CASSPNFGEKLFF. CDR3 in DNA: TGTGCCAGCAGCCCTAATTTCGGGGAAAAACTGTTTTTT.

The V gene is TRBV6-6, the J gene TRBJ1-4; D may be TRBD1 (5 bases). Between the trimmed V and J ends, which lost 5 bases and 0 bases, there was a span of 10 bases. Per the germline V gene, CDR1 is MNHNY and CDR2 is SVGAGI (reference sequence). This CDR3 is 15 amino acids long. CDR3 DNA: TGTGCCAGCAGTCCCCGACAGACAACTAATGAAAAACTGTTTTTT. Amino acid sequence: CASSPRQTTNEKLFF.